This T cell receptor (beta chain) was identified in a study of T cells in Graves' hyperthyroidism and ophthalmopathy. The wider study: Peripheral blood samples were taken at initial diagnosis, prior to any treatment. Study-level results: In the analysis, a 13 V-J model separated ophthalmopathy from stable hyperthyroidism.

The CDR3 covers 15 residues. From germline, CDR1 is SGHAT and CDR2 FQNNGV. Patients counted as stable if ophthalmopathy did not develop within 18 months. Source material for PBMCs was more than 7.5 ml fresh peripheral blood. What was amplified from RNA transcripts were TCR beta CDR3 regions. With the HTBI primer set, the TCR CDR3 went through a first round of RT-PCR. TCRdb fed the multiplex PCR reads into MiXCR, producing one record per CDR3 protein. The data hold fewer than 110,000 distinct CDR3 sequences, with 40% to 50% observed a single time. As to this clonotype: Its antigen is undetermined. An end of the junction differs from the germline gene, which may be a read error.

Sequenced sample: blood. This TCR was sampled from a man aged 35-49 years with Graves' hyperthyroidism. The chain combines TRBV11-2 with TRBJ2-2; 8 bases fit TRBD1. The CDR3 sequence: CASGLVGTGGRELFF. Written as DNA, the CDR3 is TGTGCCAGCGGCTTAGTGGGGACAGGTGGTCGGGAGCTGTTTTTT.